The 27 T cell receptor beta chains in this list originate from one sample, sequenced in a study of blood T cells in healthy people across ages. It was with a sample-barcoded 5' primer and a J-beta primer mix that a second PCR of roughly 6 to 12 cycles was run. TCRdb reanalysed the 5' RACE reads using MiXCR and keeps one entry per CDR3 protein. The sample has about 900,000 distinct CDR3 sequences; about 62% are singletons. Sequenced sample: blood. The receptors were gathered from a young man in good health.

The rearrangement joins TRBV7-9 to TRBJ1-2; D is possibly TRBD1 (5 bases). Per germline, CDR1 SEHNR and CDR2 FQNEAQ (reference sequence). Trimming took off 5 bases at V and 4 bases at J, with 14 bases between the two ends. The CDR3 sequence is 14 residues long. CDR3 in DNA: TGTGCCAGCAGCAGGCTTGACAGCCTCTATGGCTACACCTTC. Amino acids: CASSRLDSLYGYTF.

Written as DNA, the CDR3 is TGTGCCAGCATCAACCGGGACAGGGACTCTGGGGCCAACGTCCTGACTTTC. Its protein is CASINRDRDSGANVLTF. The J gene is TRBJ2-6, the V gene TRBV2, with TRBD1 identical over 9 bases. V lost 7 bases, J lost 0 bases, and 7 bases stayed unmatched. CDR1 and CDR2 from the germline V gene are SNHLY and FYNNEI. There are 17 residues in the CDR3.

This clonotype has just a few counts. The chain links TRBV5-5 to TRBJ2-7, with 9 bases matching TRBD1. The germline CDR1 and CDR2 sequences are SGHKS and YYEKEE (reference sequence). V lost 3 bases to trimming and J lost 6 bases; unmatched junction nucleotides: 13. This CDR3 contains 16 residues. The CDR3 sequence is CASSSATGGGRAEQYF. In DNA, the CDR3 is TGTGCCAGCAGCTCGGCTACAGGGGGCGGAAGGGCCGAGCAGTACTTC.

This clonotype was observed a few times. The V gene is TRBV4-3, the J gene TRBJ1-4, with 11 bases that match TRBD1. CDR3 length: 14 amino acids. Germline-derived CDR1 and CDR2 are LGHNA and YSLEER. V lost 3 bases to trimming and J lost 8 bases; unmatched junction nucleotides: 2. As DNA, the CDR3 is TGCGCCAGCAGCCAGGGACAGGGGGAGGAAAAACTGTTTTTT. Protein sequence: CASSQGQGEEKLFF.

This clonotype was detected once. The rearrangement uses TRBV3-1 and TRBJ2-4; D not resolved. The germline gives CDR1 LGHDT, CDR2 YNNKEL (reference sequence). CDR3 length: 16 amino acids. Deletions cut 4 bases from V and 0 bases from J, with 13 bases between. The CDR3 loop is CASSPSEGGAKNIQYF. CDR3 nucleotide sequence: TGTGCCAGCAGCCCCAGTGAAGGTGGAGCCAAAAACATTCAGTACTTC.

The chain recombines TRBV6-1 with TRBJ2-7; 11 bases align to TRBD2. CDR1 MNHNS and CDR2 SASEGT come from the germline V gene. With V trimmed by 2 bases and J by 1 base, 7 bases remained unmatched. This CDR3 region has 17 residues. As DNA, the CDR3 is TGTGCCAGCAGTGAAAGGGCTAGGACTAGCGGGTCCTACGAGCAGTACTTC. Translation: CASSERARTSGSYEQYF.

This chain uses TRBV2 with TRBJ2-5; 9 bases line up with TRBD2. Germline loops: CDR1 SNHLY, CDR2 FYNNEI. The CDR3 loop spans 19 amino acids. V trimming: 10 bases; J trimming: 0 bases; junction bases outside the gene matches: 21. CDR3 DNA: TGTGCCACCGGGGGTAGCGGGGGCCTACCTTGGGAGTACCAAGAGACCCAGTACTTC. It encodes CATGGSGGLPWEYQETQYF.

In the case of this clonotype: One junction end does not reproduce the germline sequence, and a read error may be involved. The V gene is TRBV4-3, the J gene TRBJ2-7; D unresolved. CDR3 length: 13 amino acids. In germline, CDR1 is LGHNA, CDR2 YSLEER. The CDR3 here is CASSQDFSYEQCF. CDR3 DNA sequence: TGCGCCAGCAGCCAAGATTTCAGCTACGAGCAGTGCTTC.

This chain joins TRBV12-3 or TRBV12-4 and TRBJ2-3; perhaps TRBD2 as D (5 bases). The CDR3 has 15 residues. Trimming removed 8 bases from V and 2 bases from J, with 17 bases in between. CDR3 residues: CASSMEDLNTDTQYF. CDR3 bases: TGTGCCAGCTCCATGGAGGACTTGAACACAGATACGCAGTATTTT.

This clonotype occurred once. The chain couples TRBV6-6 to TRBJ2-3; the match to TRBD2 covers 9 bases. The CDR3 is 15 amino acids. Germline-derived CDR1 and CDR2 are MNHNY and SVGAGI (reference sequence). The ends lost 7 bases at V and 1 base at J; junction bases unmatched: 6. This CDR3 reads CASTPRTSGTDTQYF. In DNA, the CDR3 is TGTGCCAGCACCCCCCGGACTAGCGGCACAGATACGCAGTATTTT.

The CDR3 sequence: CASSGPRDTQYF. CDR3 nucleotides: TGTGCCAGCAGTGGCCCGAGGGATACGCAGTATTTT. V gene TRBV27 combines with J gene TRBJ2-3; D remains ambiguous. V lost 5 bases, J lost 6 bases, and 9 bases lay in between. The CDR3 spans 12 residues. The germline gives CDR1 MNHEY, CDR2 SMNVEV (reference sequence).

The chain links TRBV4-2 to TRBJ2-4; TRBD2 agrees at 7 bases. The tail of the sequence fits TRBJ2-7 better, so the J call may be wrong. This CDR3 has 15 residues. Germline V gene data show CDR1 as LGHNA and CDR2 as YNFKEQ. In DNA, the CDR3 is TGTGCCAGCAGCCAATCCGGGGGGACCTCCTACGAGCAGTACTTC. Translating gives CASSQSGGTSYEQYF.

The V and J genes are TRBV5-6 and TRBJ1-2, with D perhaps TRBD1 (6 bases). Between the trimmed V and J ends, which lost 0 bases and 2 bases, there was a span of 11 bases. The CDR3 has 15 residues. Germline V gives CDR1 SGHDT, CDR2 YYEEEE. CDR3 bases: TGTGCCAGCAGCTTGGGTGCGGGGGGCAACTATGGCTACACCTTC. Residues: CASSLGAGGNYGYTF.

This chain connects TRBV5-1 to TRBJ2-6, with 7 bases identical to TRBD2. Germline assignment: CDR1 SGHRS and CDR2 YFSETQ. Trimming took 4 bases from V and 2 from J; bases not matched to a gene: 9. CDR3 size: 17 residues. CDR3 in amino acids: CASSPSGGRAGANVLTF. DNA of the CDR3: TGCGCCAGCAGCCCCTCCGGGGGGAGGGCTGGGGCCAACGTCCTGACTTTC. Full variable domain (outside the CDR3, taken from reference TRBV5-1 and TRBJ2-6): KAGVTQTPRYLIKTRGQQVTLSCSPISGHRSVSWYQQTPGQGLQFLFEYFSETQRNKGNFPGRFSGRQFSNSRSEMNVSTLELGDSALYLCASSPSGGRAGANVLTFGAGSRLTVL.

The chain combines TRBV20-1 with TRBJ2-5; the match to TRBD2 covers 16 bases. Germline CDR1 reads DFQATT; CDR2 reads SNEGSKA (reference sequence). The CDR3 extends over 17 amino acids. V dropped 3 bases and J dropped 11; count of bases not matched to a gene: 15. CDR3 in DNA: TGCAGTGCTAGGGGACTAGCGGGGGGGCTACGACGGGATGAGCAGTACTTC. Its translation: CSARGLAGGLRRDEQYF.

V gene TRBV7-2 combines with J gene TRBJ2-3, with a weak D call TRBD2 (5 bases). Germline loops: CDR1 SGHTA, CDR2 FQGNSA. The CDR3 has 14 residues. V lost 5 bases to trimming and J lost 6 bases, with 15 bases between them. DNA for the CDR3: TGTGCCAGCAGCATCGGCGAGGGCCTGGATACGCAGTATTTT. This gives the protein CASSIGEGLDTQYF.

V usage is TRBV10-3 and J usage is TRBJ2-7; 7 positions agree with TRBD1. Germline V lookup: CDR1 ENHRY, CDR2 SYGVKD. This CDR3 spans 13 amino acids. J was trimmed by 3 bases and V by 6 bases; bases with no gene match: 5. CDR3 protein: CAISPGQSYEQYF. In DNA form, the CDR3 reads TGTGCCATCAGCCCGGGACAGAGCTACGAGCAGTACTTC.

The chain carries TRBV28 and TRBJ2-7; D possibly corresponds to TRBD1 (5 bases). V lost 3 bases and J 1 base, leaving 10 bases between the germline ends. From germline, CDR1 is MDHEN and CDR2 SYDVKM. This CDR3 spans 14 amino acids. In nucleotides, the CDR3 is TGTGCCAGCAGTTTTGGGGCGGTTTCCTACGAGCAGTACTTC. It translates to CASSFGAVSYEQYF.

This clonotype was found a few times. V usage is TRBV4-1 and J usage is TRBJ1-2, with D uncertain. In germline, CDR1 is MGHRA, CDR2 YSYEKL. This CDR3 has 18 residues. Trimming removed 0 bases from V and 1 base from J, with 18 bases in between. This CDR3 is CASSQDRRSASGNYGYTF. The CDR3 DNA is TGCGCCAGCAGCCAAGATCGAAGGTCAGCGTCTGGTAACTATGGCTACACCTTC.

This clonotype was observed a handful of times. The chain joins TRBV7-2 to TRBJ2-1; no definite D call. From germline, CDR1 is SGHTA and CDR2 FQGNSA. V dropped 0 bases and J dropped 9 bases, with 9 bases sitting between them. This CDR3 is built from 13 residues. CDR3 DNA: TGTGCCAGCAGCTTAGCCCCCGCCGGTGAGCAGTTCTTC. The encoded protein is CASSLAPAGEQFF. Combining the CDR3 with reference TRBV7-2 and TRBJ2-1 gives the whole variable domain GAGVSQSPSNKVTEKGKDVELRCDPISGHTALYWYRQSLGQGLEFLIYFQGNSAPDKSGLPSDRFSAERTGGSVSTLTIQRTQQEDSAVYLCASSLAPAGEQFFGPGTRLTVL.

The V call is TRBV5-1, the J call TRBJ2-7; TRBD1 agrees at 9 bases. The DNA matches TRBJ2-5 better at its end, which makes the J call doubtful. The V gene's germline CDR1 is SGHRS and CDR2 YFSETQ. The CDR3 length is 15 residues. CDR3 in amino acids: CASSLARTGVETQYF. Written as DNA, the CDR3 is TGCGCCAGCAGCTTGGCCCGGACAGGGGTAGAGACCCAGTACTTC.

The gene calls are TRBV5-6 and TRBJ2-4; maybe TRBD2 (5 bases). Trimming stripped 3 bases from V and 0 bases from J, with 7 bases between. From germline, CDR1 is SGHDT and CDR2 YYEEEE. The CDR3 runs 14 residues. The CDR3 loop is CASSYRGAKNIQYF. The DNA of the CDR3 is TGTGCCAGCAGCTACCGGGGAGCCAAAAACATTCAGTACTTC.

This clonotype was observed many times. The V gene is TRBV6-6, the J gene TRBJ2-1; unclear D gene. Trimming pared 6 bases from V and 5 bases from J, leaving 5 bases between. The germline CDR1 and CDR2 sequences are MNHNY and SVGAGI (reference sequence). The CDR3 length is 11 residues. As DNA, the CDR3 is TGTGCCAGCAGCCGAGACAATGAGCAGTTCTTC. Its translation: CASSRDNEQFF.

The chain links TRBV5-1 to TRBJ2-6, with D tentatively TRBD1 (5 bases). CDR1 is SGHRS and CDR2 is YFSETQ in the germline V gene. This CDR3 has 15 amino acids. Deletions cut 3 bases from V and 4 bases from J, with 11 bases between. The CDR3 loop is CASSSRAPGANVLTF. The CDR3 DNA reads TGCGCCAGCAGCTCCAGGGCCCCCGGGGCCAACGTCCTGACTTTC.

The chain is built from TRBV7-9 and TRBJ2-7; weak D call: TRBD1 (5 bases). With the DNA end fitting TRBJ2-5 better, the J assignment may be wrong. The CDR3 length is 14 residues. Germline CDR1 is SEHNR and CDR2 is FQNEAQ (reference sequence). CDR3 DNA sequence: TGTGCCAGCAGCCCTACCCGGACAAAAGAGACCCAGTACTTC. As protein: CASSPTRTKETQYF.

The rearrangement joins TRBV12-3 or TRBV12-4 to TRBJ1-6; D possibly corresponds to TRBD1 (5 bases). The germline V and J ends were trimmed by 6 bases and 10 bases, with 13 bases remaining between them. This CDR3 comprises 13 residues. The CDR3 nucleotides read TGTGCCAGCAGGTTCACAGGCGACTCACCCCTCCACTTT. Its translation is CASRFTGDSPLHF.

This clonotype appeared a few times. The chain combines TRBV5-1 with TRBJ2-3; D is ambiguous. The CDR3 has 16 residues. V was cut by 3 bases and J by 0 bases, with 14 bases left in between. Germline V gene sequence: CDR1 SGHRS, CDR2 YFSETQ. CDR3 DNA: TGCGCCAGCAGCTCCTTCGGCGGCCCAAGCACAGATACGCAGTATTTT. Its translation is CASSSFGGPSTDTQYF.